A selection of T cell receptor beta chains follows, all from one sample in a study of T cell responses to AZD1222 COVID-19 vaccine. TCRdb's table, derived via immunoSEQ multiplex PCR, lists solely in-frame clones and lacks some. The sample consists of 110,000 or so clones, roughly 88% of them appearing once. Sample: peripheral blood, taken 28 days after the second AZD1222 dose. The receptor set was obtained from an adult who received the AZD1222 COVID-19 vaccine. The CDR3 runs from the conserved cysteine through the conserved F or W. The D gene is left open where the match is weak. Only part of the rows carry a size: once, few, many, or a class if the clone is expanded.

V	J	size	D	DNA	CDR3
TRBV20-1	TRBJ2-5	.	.	TGCAGTGTGGAGGGAGAAGAGACCCAGTACTTC	CSVEGEETQYF
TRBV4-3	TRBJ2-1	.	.	TGCGCCAGCAGCCAACACGGACAGTCCTACAATGAGCAGTTCTTC	CASSQHGQSYNEQFF
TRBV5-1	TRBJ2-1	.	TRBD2	TGCGCCAGCAGCTTGGGAGGGACTAGCGACAATGAGCAGTTCTTC	CASSLGGTSDNEQFF
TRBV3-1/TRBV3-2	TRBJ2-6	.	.	TGTGCCAGCAGCCAGGGCACCTACTCTGGGGCCAACGTCCTGACTTTC	CASSQGTYSGANVLTF
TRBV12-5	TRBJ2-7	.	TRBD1	TGTGCTAGCGCCAGGGGGTTGGGGACCTACGAGCAGTACTTC	CASARGLGTYEQYF
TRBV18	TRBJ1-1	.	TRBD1	TGTGCCAGCTCACCGGGACAGACGAACACTGAAGCTTTCTTT	CASSPGQTNTEAFF
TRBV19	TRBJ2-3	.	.	TGTGCCAGTACCAGGGACTTCCCTTTCACAGATACGCAGTATTTT	CASTRDFPFTDTQYF
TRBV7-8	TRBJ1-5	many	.	TGTGCCAGCAGCCCGACCCCTGGGAGGGGGAGAGATCAGCCCCAGCATTTT	CASSPTPGRGRDQPQHF
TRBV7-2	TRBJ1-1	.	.	TGTGCCAGCAGCTTTAGTTATGGCGGCACTGAAGCTTTCTTT	CASSFSYGGTEAFF
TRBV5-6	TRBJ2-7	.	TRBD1	TGTGCCAGCAGCTTGGGAGACAGGGCGGGCGAGCAGTACTTC	CASSLGDRAGEQYF
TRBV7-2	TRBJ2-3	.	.	TGTGCCAGCAACCAGGGTTTTCGGGCAGATACGCAGTATTTT	CASNQGFRADTQYF
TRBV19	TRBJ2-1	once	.	TGTGCCAGTAGTCTTGAGAGCTCCTACAATGAGCAGTTCTTC	CASSLESSYNEQFF
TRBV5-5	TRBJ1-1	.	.	TGTGCCAGCAGCTCCACCCCGAGTAGTGAAGCTTTCTTT	CASSSTPSSEAFF
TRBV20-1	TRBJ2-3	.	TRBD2	TGCAGTGCTAGTGACGGGGGGGGCACAGATACGCAGTATTTT	CSASDGGGTDTQYF
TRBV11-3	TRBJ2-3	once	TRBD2	TGTGCCAGCAGCCCCCGGGGGGTAGGCACAGATACGCAGTATTTT	CASSPRGVGTDTQYF
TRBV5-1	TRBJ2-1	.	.	TGCGCCAGCAGCCCCGGGGCAGGGGTGAATGAGCAGTTCTTC	CASSPGAGVNEQFF
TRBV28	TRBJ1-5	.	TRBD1	TGTGCCAGCAGTTTAGGCCAGGGGGCACCCAATCAGCCCCAGCATTTT	CASSLGQGAPNQPQHF
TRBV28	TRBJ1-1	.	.	TGTGCCAGCAGTTTTGGGGCAGGGCCGAAGTACACTGAAGCTTTCTTT	CASSFGAGPKYTEAFF
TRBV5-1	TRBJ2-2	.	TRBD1	TGCGCCAGCAGCCCCGGACAGGGAAACACCGGGGAGCTGTTTTTT	CASSPGQGNTGELFF
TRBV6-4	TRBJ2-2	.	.	TGTGCCAGCAGTGACGACGGAAACACCGGGGAGCTGTTTTTT	CASSDDGNTGELFF
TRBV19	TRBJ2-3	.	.	TGTGCCAGTAGGTCGAATGGCCAGGCAGATACGCAGTATTTT	CASRSNGQADTQYF
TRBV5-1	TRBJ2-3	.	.	TGCGCCAGCAGCTTGGCCCGGGAGTACACAGATACGCAGTATTTT	CASSLAREYTDTQYF
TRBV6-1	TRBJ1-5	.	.	TGTGCCAGCAGTGAAGGGGACACCGGGGGTCAGCCCCAGCATTTT	CASSEGDTGGQPQHF
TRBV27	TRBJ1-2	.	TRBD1	TGTGCCAGCAGAGGGACAGCACATAATGGCTACACCTTC	CASRGTAHNGYTF
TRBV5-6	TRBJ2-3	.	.	TGTGCCAGCAGCTTGAAACCAGATACGCAGTATTTT	CASSLKPDTQYF
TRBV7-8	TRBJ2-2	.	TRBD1	TGTGCCAGCAGCTTAGTCGGACAGGGTATGGGCGGGGAGCTGTTTTTT	CASSLVGQGMGGELFF
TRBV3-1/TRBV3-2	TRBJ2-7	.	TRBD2	TGTGCCAGCAGCCCGGCGGGGACTAGCGTGCACGAGCAGTACTTC	CASSPAGTSVHEQYF
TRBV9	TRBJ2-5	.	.	TGTGCCAGCAGCCACACCTGGGGGGGCCGGGAGACCCAGTACTTC	CASSHTWGGRETQYF
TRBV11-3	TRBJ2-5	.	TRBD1	TGTGCCAGCAGCTCGGGACAGAAGGAGACCCAGTACTTC	CASSSGQKETQYF
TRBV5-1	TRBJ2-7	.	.	TGCGCCAGCAGCAGACCCGGGACTTCAAGCTCCTACGAGCAGTACTTC	CASSRPGTSSSYEQYF
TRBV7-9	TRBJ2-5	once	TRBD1	TGTGCCAGCAGCTTAGCGCCGACAGGGGGCGCGGAGACCCAGTACTTC	CASSLAPTGGAETQYF
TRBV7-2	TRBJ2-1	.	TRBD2	TGTGCCAGCAGCTTAGTCGCGGGGGGACTCAACAATGAGCAGTTCTTC	CASSLVAGGLNNEQFF
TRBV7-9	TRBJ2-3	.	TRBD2	TGTGCCAGCAGCTTTCCTACTAGCGGGGGCACAGATACGCAGTATTTT	CASSFPTSGGTDTQYF
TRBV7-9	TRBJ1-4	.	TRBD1	TGTGCCAGCAGCCGAGGACAGGGCGGAGAAAAACTGTTTTTT	CASSRGQGGEKLFF
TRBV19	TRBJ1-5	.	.	TGTGCCAGTAGTATCAAGCTTGGAAAGCCCCAGCATTTT	CASSIKLGKPQHF
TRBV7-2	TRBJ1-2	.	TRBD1	TGTGCCAGCAGTACCTGGGGACAGGGGAGCGGCTACACCTTC	CASSTWGQGSGYTF
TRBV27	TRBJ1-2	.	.	TGTGCCAGCCGGATCACAGGCGGGACGTACTATGGCTACACCTTC	CASRITGGTYYGYTF
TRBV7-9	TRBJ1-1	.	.	TGTGCCAGCAGCTTACCACACACTGAAGCTTTCTTT	CASSLPHTEAFF
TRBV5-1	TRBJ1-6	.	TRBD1	TGCGCCAGCAGCTCCGACAGGGGCGCTTCTAATTCACCCCTCCACTTT	CASSSDRGASNSPLHF
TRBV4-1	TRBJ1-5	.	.	TGCGCCAGCAGCCAAGAATATACGGGCTGGGGTCAGCCCCAGCATTTT	CASSQEYTGWGQPQHF
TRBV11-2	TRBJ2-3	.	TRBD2	TGTGCCAGCAGCCCCCGGGGAGCTAGCGGGGGGGGAGATACGCAGTATTTT	CASSPRGASGGGDTQYF
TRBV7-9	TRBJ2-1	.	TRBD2	TGTGCCAGCAGCTCCCTAGGGCTAGCGGGGGCTAATGAGCAGTTCTTC	CASSSLGLAGANEQFF
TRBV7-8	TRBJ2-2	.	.	TGTGCCAGCAGCTTAGGGGCAGCCCCGAACACCGGGGAGCTGTTTTTT	CASSLGAAPNTGELFF
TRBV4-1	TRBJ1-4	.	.	TGCGCCAGCAGCCAAGCGGCAGGGTACAATGAAAAACTGTTTTTT	CASSQAAGYNEKLFF
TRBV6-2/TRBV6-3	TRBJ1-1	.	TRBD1	TGTGCCAGCAGTTACGGGGGGACAGGGGGCTGGTACACTGAAGCTTTCTTT	CASSYGGTGGWYTEAFF
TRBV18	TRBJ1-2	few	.	TGTGCCAGCTCACCACCGGGGACCCCCGGCTATGGCTACACCTTC	CASSPPGTPGYGYTF
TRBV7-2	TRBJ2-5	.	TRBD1	TGTGCCAGCAGCTTAGCGATAGCAGGGGGATCGAAAGAGACCCAGTACTTC	CASSLAIAGGSKETQYF
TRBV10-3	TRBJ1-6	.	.	TGTGCCATCACCGAGGGGGGGCGGAGTAATTCACCCCTCCACTTT	CAITEGGRSNSPLHF